What follows are 15 T cell receptor beta chains derived from one specimen sequenced in a study of T cells in Graves' hyperthyroidism and ophthalmopathy. The TCR beta CDR3 regions underwent amplification using RNA transcripts as the source. Using the HTBI primer set, a first-round RT-PCR was run on the TCR CDR3. Each CDR3 protein gets one entry after TCRdb re-called the multiplex PCR reads with MiXCR. The repertoire holds roughly 600,000 distinct CDR3 sequences, more than 14% seen once, with around 12% in the top ten. The sequencing input was blood. These receptors were collected from a woman aged 45-59 years with Graves' ophthalmopathy.

This clonotype was detected many times. The gene calls are TRBV7-3 and TRBJ1-2; D gene unclear. V lost 2 bases and J lost 8, with 12 bases in between. Per germline, CDR1 SGHTA and CDR2 FQGTGA. The CDR3 contains 13 residues. The CDR3 protein is CASSLFSERGYTF. The CDR3, as DNA: TGTGCCAGCAGCTTATTTTCGGAGAGGGGCTACACCTTC.

This clonotype was seen many times. This chain uses TRBV9 with TRBJ2-1; D not certain. This CDR3 region has 14 residues. Trimming took 0 bases from V and 0 from J, leaving 4 bases between them. Germline V gives CDR1 SGDLS, CDR2 YYNGEE. The CDR3 bases are TGTGCCAGCAGCGTAGTCGGCTCCTACAATGAGCAGTTCTTC. Translated: CASSVVGSYNEQFF.

This clonotype has a count of ten or more. This chain joins TRBV20-1 and TRBJ1-5; D is uncertain. V lost 0 bases and J 0 bases, leaving 6 bases between the germline ends. The CDR3 loop spans 14 amino acids. The germline gives CDR1 DFQATT, CDR2 SNEGSKA (reference sequence). This chain's CDR3 is CSARDQYSNQPQHF. The DNA of the CDR3 is TGCAGTGCTAGAGATCAGTATAGCAATCAGCCCCAGCATTTT.

The V gene is TRBV19, the J gene TRBJ2-7; 9 bases are a match to TRBD2. The CDR3 is 15 residues long. CDR1 LNHDA and CDR2 SQIVND come from the germline V gene (reference sequence). The ends lost 5 bases at V and 7 bases at J; junction bases unmatched: 12. The CDR3 nucleotides are TGTGCCAGTAGTGGTTTAGCGGGAGCGAGAGGTGAGCAGTACTTC. It is translated as CASSGLAGARGEQYF.

This clonotype was seen at least ten times. The rearrangement joins TRBV6-1 to TRBJ1-2; 8 positions match TRBD1. V dropped 6 bases and J dropped 3; count of bases not matched to a gene: 9. CDR3 length: 15 amino acids. The germline V gene has CDR1 MNHNS and CDR2 SASEGT. The CDR3 protein is CASSSGQAYYYGYTF. CDR3 nucleotides: TGTGCCAGCAGCTCGGGACAGGCCTATTACTATGGCTACACCTTC.

Details on this clonotype: A much larger clonotype is one base distant, so this may be a read error. V is TRBV30 and J is TRBJ2-6; no clear D. CDR1 and CDR2 (germline): GTSNPN, SVGIG (reference sequence). The CDR3 consists of 13 residues. CDR3 DNA sequence: TGTGCCTGGACCCTCTCTGGGACCAACGTCCTGACTTTC. The encoded protein is CAWTLSGTNVLTF.

CDR3 sequence: CATSSRTANYGYTF. The CDR3 nucleotides are TGTGCCACCAGCAGCCGGACGGCCAACTATGGCTACACCTTC. The gene calls are TRBV15 and TRBJ1-2; D is ambiguous. The CDR3 is made up of 14 amino acids. Per germline, CDR1 LNHNV and CDR2 YYDKDF (reference sequence). V lost 3 bases and J lost 2, with 10 bases in between. Using reference TRBV15 and TRBJ1-2 for the parts outside the CDR3, the full variable domain is DAMVIQNPRYQVTQFGKPVTLSCSQTLNHNVMYWYQQKSSQAPKLLFHYYDKDFNNEADTPDNFQSRRPNTSFCFLDIRSPGLGDTAMYLCATSSRTANYGYTFGSGTRLTVV.

Concerning this clonotype itself: Sequence at one end of the junction differs from germline and may be a read error. The chain employs TRBV11-3 and TRBJ2-7; the D gene could be TRBD1 or TRBD2 (6 bases each). CDR3 length equals 14 residues. Germline V gene lookup returns CDR1 SGHNT and CDR2 YENEEA. The CDR3 here is CASSRGRGDYEQYF. The DNA of the CDR3 is TGCGCCAGCAGCCGGGGTAGGGGGGACTACGAGCAGTACTTC.

This clonotype was counted ten times or more. The gene calls are TRBV28 and TRBJ1-1, with TRBD1 identical over 7 bases. Per germline, CDR1 MDHEN and CDR2 SYDVKM. The CDR3 covers 13 residues. The V and J ends lost 6 bases and 10 bases, in that order; junction bases with no gene match: 11. The CDR3 sequence is CASSQGGPFLAFF. The DNA of the CDR3 is TGTGCCAGCAGCCAGGGGGGTCCGTTTTTAGCTTTCTTT.

V gene TRBV27 combines with J gene TRBJ2-4; unclear D gene. Trimming removed 6 bases at V and 2 bases at J, with 11 bases between. The V gene's germline CDR1 is MNHEY and CDR2 SMNVEV (reference sequence). The CDR3 covers 14 residues. The CDR3 DNA reads as TGTGCCAGCAGCATCCCTCTAACCAAAAACATTCAGTACTTC. This translates into CASSIPLTKNIQYF.

The V gene is TRBV7-9, the J gene TRBJ2-6; 10 positions agree with TRBD1. The germline V gene encodes CDR1 SEHNR and CDR2 FQNEAQ (reference sequence). The length of the CDR3 is 17 residues. With 5 bases clipped from V and 0 bases from J, the junction kept 4 bases outside the gene matches. DNA for the CDR3: TGTGCCAGCAGCACCCGGACAGGGGGCTCTGGGGCCAACGTCCTGACTTTC. Its translation is CASSTRTGGSGANVLTF.

J is TRBJ1-3 and V is TRBV28; TRBD1 aligns across 7 bases. The J segment lost 0 bases and the V segment lost 4 bases, leaving 12 bases of the junction unmatched. Germline lookup yields CDR1 MDHEN and CDR2 SYDVKM. The CDR3 runs to 18 residues. The CDR3, as DNA: TGTGCCAGCAGTTCCTTCTTCCGGGACAGATTCTCTGGAAACACCATATATTTT. Amino acids: CASSSFFRDRFSGNTIYF. Full variable domain (outside the CDR3, taken from reference TRBV28 and TRBJ1-3): DVKVTQSSRYLVKRTGEKVFLECVQDMDHENMFWYRQDPGLGLRLIYFSYDVKMKEKGDIPEGYSVSREKKERFSLILESASTNQTSMYLCASSSFFRDRFSGNTIYFGEGSWLTVV.

This clonotype came up a few times. V and J are TRBV29-1 and TRBJ1-3; TRBD1 agrees at 9 bases. The CDR3 is made up of 13 amino acids. Germline V CDR1 and CDR2: SQVTM, ANQGSEA. The J segment lost 9 bases and the V segment lost 4 bases, leaving 7 bases of the junction unmatched. CDR3 bases: TGCAGCGTTGTGAGACAGGGGGTTGGCACCATATATTTT. The encoded protein is CSVVRQGVGTIYF.

The chain links TRBV11-2 to TRBJ1-1; D is perhaps TRBD1 (6 bases). The CDR3 spans 13 residues. Trimming pared 4 bases from V and 6 bases from J, leaving 12 bases between. Germline V gene sequence: CDR1 SGHAT, CDR2 FQNNGV. The CDR3 region is CASSSDRISEAFF. The DNA for the CDR3 is TGTGCCAGCAGCTCAGACAGGATATCTGAAGCTTTCTTT.

The chain carries TRBV20-1 and TRBJ2-4, with TRBD2 as a possible D gene (7 bases). This CDR3 region has 15 residues. Germline V gene data show CDR1 as DFQATT and CDR2 as SNEGSKA (reference sequence). Trimming removed 3 bases at V and 7 bases at J, with 19 bases between. The CDR3 sequence is CSASRGGAGVNIQYF. CDR3 DNA sequence: TGCAGTGCTAGTCGTGGGGGGGCGGGAGTGAACATTCAGTACTTC.